Listed here are 14 T cell receptor beta chains from one sample, sequenced in a study of a mutant IDH1 vaccine in newly diagnosed glioma. These TCRs are of unknown antigen specificity. Time point given: week 5, during vaccination. A 20-mer mutant IDH1 peptide at 300 ug was injected subcutaneously with topical imiquimod. Sequenced by immunoSEQ multiplex PCR; TCRdb stores in-frame clones only, minus some. The data contain around 34,000 clones, 55% to 60% of them singletons. Specimen: PBMCs, collected from a glioma patient whose treatment included an IDH1 peptide vaccine. These receptors came from a woman between 18 and 30 years old with glioma.

The chain joins TRBV7-2 to TRBJ2-2; D not certain. CDR1 is SGHTA and CDR2 is FQGNSA in the germline V gene. CDR3 length equals 14 residues. The V end lost 5 bases, the J end lost 7 bases, and 14 bases lay between the germline ends. The CDR3 loop is CASSLTPRVGELFF. The CDR3 DNA sequence: TGTGCCAGCAGCCTTACCCCTAGGGTCGGGGAGCTGTTTTTT.

The chain employs TRBV18 and TRBJ2-5, with TRBD1 as a possible D gene (6 bases). Trimming shortened V by 7 bases and J by 5 bases, and 20 bases separated the two germline ends. Looked up from germline, CDR1 is KGHSH and CDR2 is LQKENI. This CDR3 has 15 residues. CDR3 protein: CASLDIRDNEETQYF. CDR3 coding DNA: TGTGCCAGCTTAGACATCCGGGACAATGAGGAGACCCAGTACTTC.

The chain combines TRBV27 with TRBJ2-1; no clear D gene. V shed 5 bases and J shed 9 bases, with 11 bases lying between them. Germline V CDR1 and CDR2: MNHEY, SMNVEV (reference sequence). The CDR3 consists of 12 residues. The CDR3: CASSPRLGEQFF. CDR3 sequence (DNA): TGTGCCAGCAGTCCAAGACTGGGTGAGCAGTTCTTC.

This clone turned up a few times. V gene TRBV5-6 combines with J gene TRBJ1-2; D is unclear. Trimming removed 2 bases from V and 1 base from J, with 21 bases in between. Germline assignment: CDR1 SGHDT and CDR2 YYEEEE. This CDR3 comprises 18 residues. The CDR3 is CASSFYEGPTLLNYGYTF. CDR3 bases: TGTGCCAGCAGCTTTTATGAGGGCCCCACCTTACTTAACTATGGCTACACCTTC.

The chain links TRBV23-1 to TRBJ1-2; D unresolved. TRBV23-1 is an ORF, and what it does is uncertain. The CDR3 totals 15 residues. V gave up 3 bases and J gave up 5 bases, with 16 bases separating them. The CDR3 protein is CASSHPPGSDYGYTF. For the CDR3, the DNA is TGCGCCAGCAGTCACCCTCCCGGGTCGGATTATGGCTACACCTTC.

The genes are TRBV2 and TRBJ1-4; D not certain. Trimming took off 5 bases at V and 4 bases at J, with 17 bases between the two ends. The CDR3 has 16 amino acids. Germline-derived CDR1 and CDR2 are SNHLY and FYNNEI. CDR3 nucleotides: TGTGCCAGCAGTTCGGGTCAACTCTTACTTAATGAAAAACTGTTTTTT. Translated: CASSSGQLLLNEKLFF. Complete variable domain (other parts from reference TRBV2 and TRBJ1-4): EPEVTQTPSHQVTQMGQEVILRCVPISNHLYFYWYRQILGQKVEFLVSFYNNEISEKSEIFDDQFSVERPDGSNFTLKIRSTKLEDSAMYFCASSSGQLLLNEKLFFGSGTQLSVL.

The chain recombines TRBV5-4 with TRBJ1-2, with TRBD1 matching over 8 bases. The length of the CDR3 is 14 residues. CDR1 and CDR2 (germline): SGHNT, YYREEE (reference sequence). The J segment lost 8 bases and the V segment lost 2 bases, leaving 8 bases of the junction unmatched. The CDR3, as DNA: TGTGCCAGCAGCTTTCCAGGGGGCGGCTACGGCTACACCTTC. Translated: CASSFPGGGYGYTF.

The V and J genes are TRBV5-1 and TRBJ2-7, with D perhaps matching TRBD1 (5 bases). This CDR3 comprises 15 residues. Germline V gives CDR1 SGHRS, CDR2 YFSETQ. V lost 3 bases and J lost 0, with 13 bases in between. The CDR3 coding sequence is TGCGCCAGCAGCTCGGACCCAGACAGCTCCTACGAGCAGTACTTC. Encoded protein: CASSSDPDSSYEQYF.

This chain joins TRBV30 and TRBJ1-2; 12 positions agree with TRBD1. V lost 6 bases and J lost 7; bases outside the gene matches: 9. The CDR3 contains 14 residues. CDR1 is GTSNPN, CDR2 SVGIG, per germline (reference sequence). CDR3 nucleotide sequence: TGTGCCTGCCAACCGGGACAGGGGGCAGGTGGCTACACCTTC. It is translated as CACQPGQGAGGYTF.

The genes are TRBV10-3 and TRBJ2-2; 7 nucleotides align to TRBD1. This CDR3 contains 16 residues. With V trimmed by 0 bases and J by 5 bases, 6 bases remained unmatched. Germline V gene data show CDR1 as ENHRY and CDR2 as SYGVKD. For the CDR3, the DNA is TGTGCCATCAGTGAGTCGGGACAGCCGATAACCGGGGAGCTGTTTTTT. Encoded protein: CAISESGQPITGELFF.

The rearrangement links TRBV6-5 to TRBJ2-5, with unresolved D. The CDR3 sequence is 14 residues long. CDR1 MNHEY and CDR2 SVGAGI come from the germline V gene. With 6 bases removed from V and 1 base from J, the gap between germline ends came to 12 bases. CDR3 DNA: TGTGCCAGCAGCAAAAGTCAGCTCCAAGAGACCCAGTACTTC. Its protein product is CASSKSQLQETQYF.

On this clone: The junction departs from germline at one end; a sequencing error may be responsible. The rearrangement uses TRBV7-7 and TRBJ2-1; 10 nucleotides match TRBD2. Per germline, CDR1 SSHAT and CDR2 FNYEAQ (reference sequence). CDR3 length: 19 residues. The CDR3 loop reads CASSPSRLAGVSSYNEQFF. CDR3 in DNA: TGTGCTAGCAGCCCTTCGCGTCTAGCGGGGGTAAGCTCCTACAATGAGCAGTTCTTC.

The chain has TRBV29-1 and TRBJ2-1; maybe TRBD2 (5 bases). Germline V gene lookup returns CDR1 SQVTM and CDR2 ANQGSEA. CDR3 size: 12 residues. Trimming left V 0 bases short and J 9 bases short, with 9 bases between. The CDR3 here is CSVEDRRAEQFF. The CDR3 bases are TGCAGCGTTGAAGATCGGCGGGCTGAGCAGTTCTTC.

This clone was observed a few times. This chain joins TRBV19 and TRBJ1-5; the D gene is possibly TRBD1 (6 bases). Germline-derived CDR1 and CDR2 are LNHDA and SQIVND (reference sequence). Between the trimmed V and J ends, which lost 9 bases and 5 bases, there was a span of 14 bases. This CDR3 has 13 amino acids. The CDR3 protein is CASRDIGDQPQHF. In DNA form, the CDR3 reads TGTGCCAGCCGGGACATTGGGGATCAGCCCCAGCATTTT.